This TCR beta chain is from a study of OX40 agonist ivuxolimab in advanced cancers. Profiled with immunoSEQ multiplex PCR; TCRdb holds only in-frame clones, not every one. The data hold some 70,000 clones, with 75% to 85% observed a single time. This CDR3 contains 14 residues. Germline CDR1 reads SNHLY; CDR2 reads FYNNEI. J was trimmed by 5 bases and V by 6 bases; bases with no gene match: 5. This chain uses TRBV2 with TRBJ2-2, with 8 bases fitting TRBD1. The sample here was CD4+ or CD8+ T cells sorted from blood, taken in a trial of the OX40 agonist ivuxolimab. The clonotype was recovered from an adult with an advanced solid tumor such as melanoma, head and neck, liver or kidney cancer. The CDR3 DNA sequence: TGTGCCAGCAGGGCCGACAGGGGTACCGGGGAGCTGTTTTTT. Its protein product is CASRADRGTGELFF.